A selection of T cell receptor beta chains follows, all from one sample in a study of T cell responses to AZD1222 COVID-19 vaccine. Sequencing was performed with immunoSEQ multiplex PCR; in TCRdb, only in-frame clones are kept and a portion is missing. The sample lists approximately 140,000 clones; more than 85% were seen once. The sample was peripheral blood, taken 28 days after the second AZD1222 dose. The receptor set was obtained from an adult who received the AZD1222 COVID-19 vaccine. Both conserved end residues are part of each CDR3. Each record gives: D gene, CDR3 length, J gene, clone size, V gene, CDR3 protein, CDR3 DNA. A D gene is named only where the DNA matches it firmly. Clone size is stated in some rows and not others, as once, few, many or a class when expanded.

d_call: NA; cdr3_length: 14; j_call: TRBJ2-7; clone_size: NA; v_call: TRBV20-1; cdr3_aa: CSASGRQAGYEQYF; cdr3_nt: TGCAGTGCTAGTGGTCGCCAGGCAGGCTACGAGCAGTACTTC
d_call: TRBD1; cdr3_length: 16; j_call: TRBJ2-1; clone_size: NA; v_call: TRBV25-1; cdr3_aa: CASSVRTGGSYNEQFF; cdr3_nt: TGTGCCAGCAGTGTCAGGACAGGGGGATCCTACAATGAGCAGTTCTTC
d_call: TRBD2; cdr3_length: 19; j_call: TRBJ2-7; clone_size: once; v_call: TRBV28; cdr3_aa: CASSTAPGRTSGAPGEQYF; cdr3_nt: TGTGCCAGCAGTACAGCCCCGGGTAGAACTAGCGGAGCACCGGGCGAGCAGTACTTC
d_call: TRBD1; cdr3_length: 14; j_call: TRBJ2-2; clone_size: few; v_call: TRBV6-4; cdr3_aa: CASSDTDRAGELFF; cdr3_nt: TGTGCCAGCAGTGACACGGACAGGGCCGGGGAGCTGTTTTTT
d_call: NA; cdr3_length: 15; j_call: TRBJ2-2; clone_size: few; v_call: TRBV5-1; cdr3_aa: CARKSGDTYTGELFF; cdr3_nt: TGCGCGCGTAAGAGTGGGGACACTTACACCGGGGAGCTGTTTTTT
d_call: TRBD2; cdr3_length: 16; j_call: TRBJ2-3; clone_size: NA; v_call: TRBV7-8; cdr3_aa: CASSLLREGLTDTQYF; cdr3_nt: TGTGCCAGCAGCTTACTGCGGGAGGGCCTCACAGATACGCAGTATTTT
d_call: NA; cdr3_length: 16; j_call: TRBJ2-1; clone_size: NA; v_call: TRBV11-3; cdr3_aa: CASSLVSGSGSNEQFF; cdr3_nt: TGTGCCAGCAGCTTAGTGTCAGGGAGCGGATCGAATGAGCAGTTCTTC
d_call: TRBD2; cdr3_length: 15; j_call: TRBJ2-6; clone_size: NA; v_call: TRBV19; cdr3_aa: CASSKLASGANVLTF; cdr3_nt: TGTGCCAGTAGTAAACTAGCGTCTGGGGCCAACGTCCTGACTTTC
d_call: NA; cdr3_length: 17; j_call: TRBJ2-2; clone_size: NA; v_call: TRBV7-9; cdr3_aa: CASSPKKLRGVAGELFF; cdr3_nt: TGTGCCAGCAGCCCCAAGAAGTTAAGGGGGGTCGCCGGGGAGCTGTTTTTT
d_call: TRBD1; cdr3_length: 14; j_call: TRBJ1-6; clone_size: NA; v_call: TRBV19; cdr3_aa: CASSQDRGFSPLHF; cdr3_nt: TGTGCCAGTAGTCAAGACAGGGGCTTTTCACCCCTCCACTTT